This record covers a single TCR beta chain. Its antigen remains unknown. The data derive from a study of cytomegalovirus exposure and HLA in healthy donors. Though probably carrying unrecorded immune exposures, donors were nominally healthy at sampling. Primers included in the PCR were 60 Vbeta and 13 Jbeta primers. Sequenced by immunoSEQ multiplex PCR; TCRdb stores in-frame clones only, minus some. The sample carries roughly 120,000 clones, under 85% recorded once. The CDR3 runs to 12 residues. V trimming: 6 bases; J trimming: 6 bases; junction bases outside the gene matches: 4. Germline lookup yields CDR1 LNHDA and CDR2 SQIVND (reference sequence). General observations from the study: Being productive about 90% or about 30% of the time was typical of most TCR beta V segments in an earlier analysis.

This TCR came from a woman younger than 35 in good health and CMV-seronegative. The chain combines TRBV19 with TRBJ1-2; 7 bases map to TRBD1. Sample: PBMCs. The CDR3 protein is CASSGQVHGYTF. In nucleotides, the CDR3 is TGTGCCAGTAGCGGACAGGTTCATGGCTACACCTTC.